This T cell receptor (beta chain) was retrieved from a study of blood T cell repertoires in COVID-19. Study-level background: COVID-19 samples collected from the United States, Italy and Spain covered acute and convalescent phases. The cDNA or gDNA used as material had been derived from T cells, B-cell-depleted T cells, or PBMCs.

Those enrolled in Seattle joined during active infection and were followed longitudinally afterward. From germline, CDR1 is MGHDK and CDR2 SYGVNS. The CDR3 covers 14 residues. V lost 3 bases and J 4 bases, leaving 12 bases between the germline ends. In the authors' workflow: Reference gene primer amplification in the assay estimated nucleated cell counts. Assay used: immunoSEQ multiplex PCR; TCRdb lists only in-frame clones, some missing. V and J calls plus clone size are reproduced from that table; the DNA served to infer D and trimming. The sample holds around 300,000 clones, 80% to 95% seen once. The sequence derives from a woman in her thirties with COVID-19, enrolled during active disease. The rearrangement uses TRBV25-1 and TRBJ1-1; a possible D gene is TRBD1 (5 bases). Specimen: peripheral blood. The CDR3 DNA sequence: TGTGCCAGCAGTGATCTGGGGGGGAGCACTGAAGCTTTCTTT. Residues: CASSDLGGSTEAFF.